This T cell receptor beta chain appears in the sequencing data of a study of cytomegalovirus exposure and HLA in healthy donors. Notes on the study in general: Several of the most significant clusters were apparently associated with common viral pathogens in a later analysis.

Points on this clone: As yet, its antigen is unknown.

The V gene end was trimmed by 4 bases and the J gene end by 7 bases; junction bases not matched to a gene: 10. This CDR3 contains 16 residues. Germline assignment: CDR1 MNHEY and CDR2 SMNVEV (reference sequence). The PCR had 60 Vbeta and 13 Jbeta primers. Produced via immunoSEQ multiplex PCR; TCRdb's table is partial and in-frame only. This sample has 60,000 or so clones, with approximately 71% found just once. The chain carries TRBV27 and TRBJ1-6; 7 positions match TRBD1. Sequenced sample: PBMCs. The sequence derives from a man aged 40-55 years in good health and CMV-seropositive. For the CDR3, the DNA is TGTGCCAGCAGTTATGGGGGAGGAGGGGGCAATTCACCCCTCCACTTT. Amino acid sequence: CASSYGGGGGNSPLHF.